This T cell receptor (beta chain) was recorded in a study of blood T cell repertoires in COVID-19 (dated by TCRdb to about 2020). For the study in its entirety: Collaborator samples came from the United States, Italy and Spain and covered acute and convalescent phases of COVID-19. The material from the prospective study consisted of cDNA or gDNA derived from T cells, B-cell-depleted T cells, or PBMCs. Deeply sampled blood TCRbeta repertoires from subjects exposed to, actively infected with, or recovered from COVID-19 were included in the dataset. The repertoires were released in a freely available public database meant as a resource for research on the immune response to SARS-CoV-2. The samples were drawn from the first 160 participants of the ongoing ImmuneRACE study and from 1,254 subjects provided by 6 global collaborators. Nearly every sample came with metadata listing a de-identified subject ID, COVID-19 status, age in years and sex. Where available, HLA class I and class II types were taken from metadata supplied by the sample provider and were not determined by assay-based typing.

This clone was counted a single time. Its antigen specificity is not known. The junction departs from germline at one end; a sequencing error may be responsible. Broad study findings and their caveats: How much clinical and demographic metadata was included differed by source and by participant, and the metadata was provided uncurated.

TCRbeta CDR3 regions were amplified from genomic DNA by means of the immunoSEQ Assay, a bias-controlled multiplex PCR. As for the original processing: Nucleated cell counts per sample were estimated from amplification of reference gene primers within the assay. To quantify the absolute abundance of each unique TCRbeta CDR3 rearrangement, sequence reads were collapsed and filtered. For each sample, productive Simpson clonality was calculated as the square root of Simpson's diversity index over productive rearrangements. TCRdb provides this immuneACCESS table in a form limited to in-frame rearrangements. Some clones are lacking; in checked studies, under half of them reflect an unresolved V gene, and why the rest are absent is not known. Clonal size and the V and J genes are those of that table, whereas D and trimming came from the DNA. This sample has about 280,000 clones in its table, and around nine tenths of those were observed once. Of the sample, 4.6% is held by the ten largest clones.

Each collaborating institution followed its own protocols to collect whole blood in K2EDTA tubes. For TCRbeta analysis, collaborator samples were shipped as frozen whole blood, as isolated PBMCs, or as DNA extracted from either sample type. The germline V gene encodes CDR1 SGHVS and CDR2 FQNEAQ. From the cysteine up to the phenylalanine, the CDR3 has a length of 13 residues. Solely the CDR3 DNA is kept, with 39 bases framed from the first base. Recombination connected TRBV7-8 to TRBJ1-1, and TRBD1 aligns with 9 junction nucleotides. This receptor was identified in a man aged 35 to 55 with acute or convalescent COVID-19. The sequenced material came from peripheral blood. The CDR3 protein: CASSLRGGQGRLF. The DNA sequence reads TGTGCCAGCAGCTTACGAGGGGGACAGGGCCGGCTCTTT.